These 8 T cell receptor beta chains share one sample of origin, sequenced in a study of T-cell reconstitution after alpha-beta-depleted transplantation in children. It was with unique molecular identifiers that the TCRbeta library was prepared. Via MiXCR, TCRdb re-called the PCR reads, giving one row per CDR3 protein. The sample lists around 800,000 distinct CDR3 sequences, less than 20% seen once, with about 5% in the top ten. The material sequenced was PBMCs, mostly from graft donor cells, taken 360 days after TCRalphabeta/CD19-depleted stem cell transplant. The receptors shown here come from a male patient younger than 18 who had a stem cell transplant for acute lymphoblastic leukemia, so the T cells may come from the graft donor.

The J gene is TRBJ2-7, the V gene TRBV4-1; tentative D call: TRBD1 (6 bases). Germline-derived CDR1 and CDR2 are MGHRA and YSYEKL. The CDR3 sequence is 15 residues long. V was trimmed by 0 bases and J by 3 bases, leaving 12 bases between them. The CDR3 is CASSQDFPDSYEQYF. The DNA of the CDR3 is TGCGCCAGCAGCCAAGATTTTCCGGACAGCTACGAGCAGTACTTC.

The V and J genes are TRBV9 and TRBJ2-1, with TRBD2 matching 9 bases. CDR1 is SGDLS, CDR2 YYNGEE, per germline. The CDR3 runs to 17 residues. With V trimmed by 2 bases and J by 0 bases, 6 bases remained unmatched. The CDR3 sequence is CASSVDPAGGSYNEQFF. The CDR3 region has the DNA TGTGCCAGCAGCGTGGATCCAGCGGGAGGCTCCTACAATGAGCAGTTCTTC.

In this sample, this clonotype turned up a few times. This chain connects TRBV27 to TRBJ2-7; TRBD1 might be the D (5 bases). The V end lost 0 bases, the J end lost 3 bases, and 15 bases lay between the germline ends. The germline V gene encodes CDR1 MNHEY and CDR2 SMNVEV (reference sequence). This CDR3 is built from 16 residues. The CDR3, as DNA: TGTGCCAGCAGTTTATCTGGGGCTCTCTTGTACTACGAGCAGTACTTC. Its translation is CASSLSGALLYYEQYF.

This sequence joins TRBV3-1 and TRBJ2-7, with 9 bases aligning to TRBD2. Germline CDR1 LGHDT, CDR2 YNNKEL (reference sequence). J lost 3 bases, V lost 6 bases, and 18 bases had no gene match. There are 18 residues in the CDR3. The chain's CDR3 is CASSYPFGGRAQYYEQYF. Written as DNA, the CDR3 is TGTGCCAGCAGTTACCCCTTCGGCGGGAGGGCGCAGTACTACGAGCAGTACTTC.

In this sample, this clonotype turned up many times. The chain carries TRBV5-1 and TRBJ2-1, with a possible D match to TRBD2 (5 bases). This CDR3 contains 14 residues. Deletions cut 5 bases from V and 3 bases from J, with 12 bases between. In germline, CDR1 is SGHRS, CDR2 YFSETQ. CDR3 coding DNA: TGCGCCAGCAGGAGGGCGGAGAACTACAATGAGCAGTTCTTC. Translated, it gives CASRRAENYNEQFF.

This clonotype has more than one count but fewer than ten. This chain links TRBV10-3 with TRBJ2-1; 8 bases are a match to TRBD2. Germline assignment: CDR1 ENHRY and CDR2 SYGVKD. J gave up 1 base and V 3 bases, and 8 bases lay outside the gene matches. The length of the CDR3 is 17 residues. The CDR3 here is CAISELKRGMSYNEQFF. The DNA of the CDR3 is TGTGCCATCAGTGAACTAAAGCGGGGGATGTCCTACAATGAGCAGTTCTTC.

This chain joins TRBV12-3 or TRBV12-4 and TRBJ2-7; tentatively, D is TRBD2 (5 bases). CDR3 length equals 15 residues. V shed 6 bases and J shed 3 bases, with 18 bases lying between them. The CDR3 loop reads CASRYEGGPSYEQYF. For the CDR3, the DNA is TGTGCCAGCAGGTACGAAGGCGGGCCTAGCTACGAGCAGTACTTC.

The chain employs TRBV12-3 or TRBV12-4 and TRBJ2-1; D uncertain. Between the trimmed V and J ends, which lost 3 bases and 13 bases, there was a span of 10 bases. The CDR3 spans 11 residues. The CDR3 nucleotides read TGTGCCAGCAGTTTTCGGATATACCAGTTCTTC. Protein: CASSFRIYQFF.